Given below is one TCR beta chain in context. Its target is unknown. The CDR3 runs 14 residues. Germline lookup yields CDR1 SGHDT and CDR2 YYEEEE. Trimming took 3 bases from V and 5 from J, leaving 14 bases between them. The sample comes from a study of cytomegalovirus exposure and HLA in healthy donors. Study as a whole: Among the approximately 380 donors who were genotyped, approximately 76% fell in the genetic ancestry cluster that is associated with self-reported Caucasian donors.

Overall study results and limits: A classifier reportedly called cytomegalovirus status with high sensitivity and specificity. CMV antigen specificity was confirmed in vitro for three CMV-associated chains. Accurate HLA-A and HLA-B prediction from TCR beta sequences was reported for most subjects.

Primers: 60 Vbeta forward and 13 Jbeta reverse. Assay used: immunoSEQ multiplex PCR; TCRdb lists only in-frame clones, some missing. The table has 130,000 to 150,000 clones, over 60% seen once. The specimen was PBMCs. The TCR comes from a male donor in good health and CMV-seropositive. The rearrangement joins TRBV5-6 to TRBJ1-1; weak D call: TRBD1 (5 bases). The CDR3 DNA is TGTGCCAGCAGCTCGGCGGGGGGTTGGACTGAAGCTTTCTTT. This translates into CASSSAGGWTEAFF.